The 30 T cell receptor beta chains reported below all come from one sample, sequenced in a study of beta chain features in type 1 diabetes. TCRB transcripts that were expressed got sequenced, as all of the isolated RNA had been reverse transcribed. Sequencing was performed with immunoSEQ multiplex PCR; in TCRdb, only in-frame clones are kept and a portion is missing. The data show fewer than 400,000 clones, roughly 8.8% seen once. Study-wide results and limits: When Type 1 diabetes patients were examined, their TCRB CDR3s proved moderately but significantly shorter in all four CD4+ subsets.

These TCRs are of unknown antigen specificity. The sample taken for sequencing was central memory CD4+ T cells from blood. Receptors were obtained from a man aged 25-45 years with type 1 diabetes.

The chain employs TRBV6-6 and TRBJ2-5; D is undetermined. CDR3 length: 12 residues. Germline V CDR1 and CDR2: MNHNY, SVGAGI (reference sequence). The V end lost 5 bases, the J end lost 11 bases, and 15 bases lay between the germline ends. CDR3 protein: CASSPSTSMQYF. DNA of the CDR3: TGTGCCAGCAGTCCTAGTACATCGATGCAGTACTTC.

V and J are TRBV5-1 and TRBJ2-5; no clear D gene. This CDR3 has 16 residues. Germline values: CDR1 SGHRS, CDR2 YFSETQ. V lost 1 base and J lost 1, with 14 bases in between. This CDR3 reads CASSLSSAVIQETQYF. In DNA, the CDR3 is TGCGCCAGCAGCTTGAGTTCAGCAGTAATCCAAGAGACCCAGTACTTC.

This rearrangement joins TRBV29-1 to TRBJ1-4; 9 nucleotides line up with TRBD1. Per germline, CDR1 SQVTM and CDR2 ANQGSEA. The CDR3 consists of 14 residues. V was pared by 6 bases and J by 3 bases, with 5 bases of the junction left unmatched. CDR3 sequence reads: CSVGQGSANEKLFF. The CDR3 nucleotides read TGCAGCGTGGGACAGGGATCAGCTAATGAAAAACTGTTTTTT.

The chain joins TRBV13 to TRBJ2-5; no definite D call. V was cut by 0 bases and J by 1 base, with 12 bases left in between. From germline, CDR1 is PRHDT and CDR2 FYEKMQ (reference sequence). The CDR3 has 16 residues. CDR3 region: CASSLGGWASQETQYF. DNA of the CDR3: TGTGCCAGCAGCTTAGGAGGGTGGGCTAGCCAAGAGACCCAGTACTTC.

The chain joins TRBV4-3 to TRBJ1-4, with 9 bases lining up with TRBD1. J gave up 8 bases and V 0 bases, and 1 base lay outside the gene matches. In germline, CDR1 is LGHNA, CDR2 YSLEER. The CDR3 consists of 14 residues. CDR3 sequence reads: CASSQETGGEKLFF. The DNA for the CDR3 is TGCGCCAGCAGCCAAGAAACAGGGGGCGAAAAACTGTTTTTT.

The chain links TRBV28 to TRBJ1-1; 7 positions agree with TRBD1. CDR1 is MDHEN and CDR2 is SYDVKM in the germline V gene. The CDR3 is 12 residues long. Trimming at V came to 4 bases and at J to 6 bases, leaving 2 bases not matched to a gene. The CDR3 bases are TGTGCCAGCAGTTATGACAGGGCTGAAGCTTTCTTT. Amino acid sequence: CASSYDRAEAFF.

In the case of this clone: This sample also contains other DNA sequences that code for the same CDR3. This chain joins TRBV4-1 and TRBJ2-3; no clear D gene. Trimming took off 0 bases at V and 3 bases at J, with 7 bases between the two ends. The CDR3 contains 14 residues. The germline V gene encodes CDR1 MGHRA and CDR2 YSYEKL. In DNA, the CDR3 is TGCGCCAGCAGCCAAGATCCGGCTACAGATACGCAGTATTTT. Its translation is CASSQDPATDTQYF.

This clone was picked up a small number of times. This chain joins TRBV18 and TRBJ2-2; 8 bases fit TRBD2. Trimming cost V 0 bases and J 0 bases; bases outside gene matches: 9. The CDR3 spans 19 residues. The germline V gene encodes CDR1 KGHSH and CDR2 LQKENI. The CDR3 loop reads CASSPPSLAGSSNTGELFF. The CDR3 region has the DNA TGTGCCAGCTCACCACCGAGCCTAGCGGGCAGCTCGAACACCGGGGAGCTGTTTTTT.

This clone was counted only a few times. The V and J genes are TRBV10-3 and TRBJ1-1; D gene unclear. The V and J ends lost 5 bases and 1 base respectively, with 8 bases between them. Germline V lookup: CDR1 ENHRY, CDR2 SYGVKD. The CDR3 is 13 amino acids. DNA for the CDR3: TGTGCCATCAGTCTTCAGGAGAACACTGAAGCTTTCTTT. Translating it yields CAISLQENTEAFF.

In its sample, this clone was seen a few times. Distinct nucleotide sequences in the sample also encode this CDR3. The J gene is TRBJ1-1, the V gene TRBV19; D is undetermined. CDR1 is LNHDA, CDR2 SQIVND, per germline (reference sequence). V lost 3 bases, J lost 1 base, and 6 bases lay in between. The CDR3 consists of 13 residues. The CDR3 DNA follows: TGTGCCAGTAGTATTGGAGGGAACACTGAAGCTTTCTTT. Its translation is CASSIGGNTEAFF.

This clone has only a few counts. In the same sample, other DNA sequences code for this CDR3. The chain is built from TRBV5-6 and TRBJ1-2; D is possibly TRBD1 (6 bases). The CDR3 is 15 amino acids. Trimming stripped 1 base from V and 2 bases from J, with 12 bases between. CDR1 is SGHDT, CDR2 YYEEEE, per germline. CDR3 sequence reads: CASSLPGGLNYGYTF. CDR3 nucleotides: TGTGCCAGCAGCTTGCCGGGGGGCCTCAACTATGGCTACACCTTC.

V gene TRBV5-1 combines with J gene TRBJ2-5; tentatively, D is TRBD2 (6 bases). Per the germline V gene, CDR1 is SGHRS and CDR2 is YFSETQ. CDR3 size: 15 residues. V lost 6 bases, J lost 2 bases, and 17 bases lay in between. CDR3 nucleotide sequence: TGCGCCAGCACAGTTGGCGGGGTCCTTCAAGAGACCCAGTACTTC. Its protein is CASTVGGVLQETQYF.

J is TRBJ1-2 and V is TRBV5-1; TRBD1 is a possible D gene (6 bases). Trimming pared 5 bases from V and 7 bases from J, leaving 24 bases between. The CDR3 contains 16 residues. Germline CDR1 reads SGHRS; CDR2 reads YFSETQ. CDR3: CASSIRTSQGNGGYTF. CDR3 in DNA: TGCGCCAGCAGTATCCGAACATCTCAGGGGAATGGTGGCTACACCTTC.

V is TRBV7-2 and J is TRBJ2-3; 13 bases map to TRBD2. The CDR3 spans 15 residues. V shed 5 bases and J 8 bases; nucleotides not matched to a gene: 7. Germline V CDR1 and CDR2: SGHTA, FQGNSA. The CDR3 nucleotides are TGTGCCAGCAGCCCCCCGGGACTAGCGGGGAGTACGCAGTATTTT. Translating it yields CASSPPGLAGSTQYF.

In its sample, this clone was seen many times. The chain combines TRBV7-9 with TRBJ1-1; no definite D call. This CDR3 is built from 13 residues. CDR1 is SEHNR and CDR2 is FQNEAQ in the germline V gene (reference sequence). V was cut by 5 bases and J by 6 bases, with 13 bases left in between. The CDR3 DNA is TGTGCCAGCAGCCTACCCCCCGGGTCTGAAGCTTTCTTT. Protein product: CASSLPPGSEAFF.

In its sample, this clone was seen a few times. This chain connects TRBV6-6 to TRBJ2-7; no definite D call. The V and J ends lost 6 bases and 0 bases respectively, with 12 bases between them. CDR3 size: 14 residues. Germline assignment: CDR1 MNHNY and CDR2 SVGAGI (reference sequence). The chain's CDR3 is CASREGPSSYEQYF. In DNA form, the CDR3 reads TGTGCCAGCAGGGAAGGGCCGAGCTCCTACGAGCAGTACTTC.

This clone was found a few times. J is TRBJ2-1 and V is TRBV23-1; possibly TRBD2 for D (5 bases). TRBV23-1 counts as an open reading frame of uncertain function. The CDR3 totals 14 residues. V gave up 3 bases and J gave up 8 bases, with 14 bases separating them. CDR3 bases: TGCGCCAGCAGTCACCCCGGGGTCGAGGATGAGCAGTTCTTC. Amino acid sequence: CASSHPGVEDEQFF.

The J gene is TRBJ2-7, the V gene TRBV10-3; 10 bases line up with TRBD1. Trimming at V came to 2 bases and at J to 0 bases, leaving 4 bases not matched to a gene. The CDR3 length is 16 residues. From germline, CDR1 is ENHRY and CDR2 SYGVKD. Here the CDR3 reads CAISEPGQGLSYEQYF. CDR3 nucleotide sequence: TGTGCCATCAGTGAGCCGGGACAGGGGCTCTCCTACGAGCAGTACTTC.

This clone appeared a few times. V and J are TRBV10-3 and TRBJ2-7; D gene uncertain. This CDR3 region has 12 residues. Germline CDR1 reads ENHRY; CDR2 reads SYGVKD. Trimming stripped 4 bases from V and 3 bases from J, with 7 bases between. For the CDR3, the DNA is TGTGCCATCAGTGGAACGTTCTACGAGCAGTACTTC. It is translated as CAISGTFYEQYF.

The chain is built from TRBV7-8 and TRBJ2-5; 11 positions agree with TRBD2. The last part of the DNA fits TRBJ2-7 better; the J call may be wrong. The CDR3 consists of 16 residues. Germline V lookup: CDR1 SGHVS, CDR2 FQNEAQ. CDR3 sequence: CASSFLLAGGQDEQYF. The CDR3 DNA follows: TGTGCCAGCAGCTTCCTCTTAGCGGGGGGGCAGGACGAGCAGTACTTC.

This clone was recorded a few times. This chain joins TRBV5-1 and TRBJ2-7, with a tentative D call TRBD2 (6 bases). V lost 2 bases and J lost 7, with 16 bases in between. The CDR3 runs to 14 residues. Germline values: CDR1 SGHRS, CDR2 YFSETQ. The CDR3 nucleotides are TGCGCCAGCAGCTTTGGGACTGGACTTGAAGAGCAGTACTTC. Its protein is CASSFGTGLEEQYF. Drawing the rest from reference TRBV5-1 and TRBJ2-7, the complete variable domain is KAGVTQTPRYLIKTRGQQVTLSCSPISGHRSVSWYQQTPGQGLQFLFEYFSETQRNKGNFPGRFSGRQFSNSRSEMNVSTLELGDSALYLCASSFGTGLEEQYFGPGTRLTVT.

V gene TRBV7-2 combines with J gene TRBJ2-2; no reliable D call. V lost 4 bases, J lost 6 bases, and 9 bases lay in between. Germline CDR1 reads SGHTA; CDR2 reads FQGNSA. The CDR3 is made up of 13 amino acids. CDR3 sequence: CASSSYSAGELFF. DNA of the CDR3: TGTGCCAGCAGCTCGTACTCGGCCGGGGAGCTGTTTTTT.

The J gene is TRBJ1-1, the V gene TRBV18, with D unclear. This CDR3 is built from 15 residues. Germline V gene sequence: CDR1 KGHSH, CDR2 LQKENI. V was clipped by 3 bases and J by 3 bases, with 14 bases between them. CDR3 nucleotides: TGTGCCAGCTCACCGAGGAGGGCCATGGACACTGAAGCTTTCTTT. Its translation: CASSPRRAMDTEAFF.

This clone was picked up a small number of times. The junction differs from germline at one of its ends, possibly a read error. V is TRBV27 and J is TRBJ2-7; tentative D call: TRBD2 (6 bases). This CDR3 has 14 amino acids. Germline assignment: CDR1 MNHEY and CDR2 SMNVEV (reference sequence). CDR3 in DNA: TGTGCCAGCAGTCTATCGCGGGACTCCTACGAGCAGTACTTC. Translation: CASSLSRDSYEQYF.

This clone was seen a few times. The chain employs TRBV28 and TRBJ2-3, with a weak D call TRBD2 (6 bases). V dropped 2 bases and J dropped 12 bases, with 21 bases sitting between them. This CDR3 is built from 15 residues. The germline gives CDR1 MDHEN, CDR2 SYDVKM. The CDR3, as DNA: TGTGCCAGCAGTTTACAGGGAGGCTGGGCCCTTCGACAGTATTTT. This sequence encodes CASSLQGGWALRQYF.

This clone was seen only a few times. The chain employs TRBV9 and TRBJ1-3; D remains ambiguous. Germline V gives CDR1 SGDLS, CDR2 YYNGEE. Trimming left V 3 bases short and J 4 bases short, with 14 bases between. The CDR3 has 15 amino acids. The DNA of the CDR3 is TGTGCCAGCAGCGCCACCCACTCGGCGGGAAACACCATATATTTT. It codes for CASSATHSAGNTIYF.

The V and J genes are TRBV5-1 and TRBJ2-2, with D perhaps TRBD1 (5 bases). This CDR3 region has 15 residues. CDR1 and CDR2 from the germline V gene are SGHRS and YFSETQ. Trimming stripped 6 bases from V and 6 bases from J, with 18 bases between. The CDR3 here is CASTPRQGTSGELFF. The CDR3 bases are TGCGCCAGCACCCCCCGGCAGGGTACTTCCGGGGAGCTGTTTTTT.

This clone was seen only a few times. This chain links TRBV7-9 with TRBJ1-1; 8 positions match TRBD1. With 6 bases clipped from V and 3 bases from J, the junction kept 9 bases outside the gene matches. This CDR3 is 15 amino acids long. From germline, CDR1 is SEHNR and CDR2 FQNEAQ (reference sequence). For the CDR3, the DNA is TGTGCCAGCAGTGGGACAGGATCGTCCTACACTGAAGCTTTCTTT. Amino acids: CASSGTGSSYTEAFF.

This clone was recorded a few times. The same CDR3 is also encoded by other DNA sequences in this sample. J is TRBJ1-1 and V is TRBV7-2; 8 positions agree with TRBD1. The junction had 2 bases not matched to a gene; V was cut back by 5 bases and J by 3 bases. The CDR3 covers 13 residues. Germline V CDR1 and CDR2: SGHTA, FQGNSA. The CDR3 DNA reads TGTGCCAGCAGCCTACAGGGGGACACTGAAGCTTTCTTT. Translated, it gives CASSLQGDTEAFF.

Only a few counts were recorded for this clone. V usage is TRBV28 and J usage is TRBJ2-5; TRBD2 matches at 11 bases. There are 14 residues in the CDR3. Germline V gene lookup returns CDR1 MDHEN and CDR2 SYDVKM. V lost 6 bases to trimming and J lost 2 bases; unmatched junction nucleotides: 2. CDR3 loop: CASRGTSGQETQYF. DNA of the CDR3: TGTGCCAGCAGAGGGACTAGCGGACAAGAGACCCAGTACTTC.